The 24 T cell receptor beta chains given below trace back to one sample, sequenced in a study of tumor and adjacent non-tumor tissue in lung cancer (dated by TCRdb to the late 2010s). RNA was extracted from bulk unsorted tissue and checked for quality with a NanoDrop ND-1000 and an Agilent 2100. Distant non-tumor tissue taken more than 3 cm from the tumor edge was used as the normal lung sample. The library was built by means of multiplex PCR. TCRdb shows the sequencer as Illumina HiSeq 2500. Following protocols modified from ARM-PCR, the researchers constructed TCRbeta libraries through three rounds of nested PCR with primers (Table S4). TCRdb ran its own pipeline on the public reads, namely fastp trimming at Q25 and MiXCR clone calling, and kept in-frame beta chains. Identical CDR3 protein sequences are pooled into one entry, listed with their most common genes and DNA. The sample table shows 60,000 to 70,000 distinct CDR3 sequences, and 75% to 85% are seen once. The ten top clones hold 45% of the sample.

The source material was distant non-tumor lung tissue. These TCRs come from a man aged 60 to 69 with non-small cell lung cancer.

Turning to this clonotype: The junction departs from the called germline gene at one end, perhaps through a read error. The chain recombines TRBV20-1 with TRBJ1-5, with a tentative D call TRBD1 (5 bases). The CDR3 has 13 amino acids. Per the germline V gene, CDR1 is DFQATT and CDR2 is SNEGSKA (reference sequence). CDR3 residues: CSATTRDYQPQHF. The CDR3, as DNA: TGCAGTGCTACTACAAGGGACTATCAGCCCCAACATTTT.

Of note for this clonotype: A much larger clonotype is one base distant, so this may be a read error. The chain links TRBV28 to TRBJ2-5, with D possibly being TRBD2 (6 bases). The V gene's germline CDR1 is MDHEN and CDR2 SYDVKM. The V end lost 5 bases, the J end lost 7 bases, and 20 bases lay between the germline ends. The CDR3 sequence is 15 residues long. CDR3 DNA sequence: TGTGCCAGCAGTCTCCGGGACTTTTTAGGGCGGACCCAGTACTTC. Its translation: CASSLRDFLGRTQYF.

About this clonotype itself: Since a much larger clone is just one base distant, this may be a read error. The chain carries TRBV6-6 and TRBJ2-7; 9 positions agree with TRBD1. In germline, CDR1 is MNHNY, CDR2 SVGAGI (reference sequence). V lost 5 bases, J lost 0 bases, and 8 bases stayed unmatched. The CDR3 runs to 16 residues. DNA of the CDR3: TGTGCCAGCAGTCACATGGGACAGGGAGGCTCCTACGAGCAGTACTTC. Encoded protein: CASSHMGQGGSYEQYF.

Of note for this clonotype: Since a much larger clone is just one base distant, this may be a read error. The chain employs TRBV7-9 and TRBJ2-7; D is ambiguous. Germline lookup yields CDR1 SEHNR and CDR2 FQNEAQ (reference sequence). This CDR3 contains 12 residues. This CDR3 is CATSLLGNEQYF. DNA for the CDR3: TGTGCCACCAGCTTATTGGGAAACGAGCAGTACTTC.

J is TRBJ2-5 and V is TRBV7-9; the match to TRBD2 covers 7 bases. The length of the CDR3 is 15 residues. V trimming: 7 bases; J trimming: 0 bases; junction bases outside the gene matches: 8. The germline V gene has CDR1 SEHNR and CDR2 FQNEAQ (reference sequence). CDR3: CASNPTSLYQETQYF. CDR3 in DNA: TGTGCCAGCAACCCGACTAGCCTGTACCAAGAGACCCAGTACTTC.

With respect to this clonotype: A junction boundary mismatches the germline segment, possibly from a read error. The chain links TRBV6-1 to TRBJ2-5; 11 bases align to TRBD2. CDR3 length: 15 amino acids. From germline, CDR1 is MNHNS and CDR2 SASEGT. The DNA for the CDR3 is TGTGCCAGCAGACGCTCGGTACTAGCGGGAGAGACCCAGTACTTT. This sequence encodes CASRRSVLAGETQYF.

This clonotype appeared many times. The chain uses TRBV6-5 and TRBJ2-1; D is possibly TRBD2 (5 bases). Trimming stripped 3 bases from V and 9 bases from J, with 18 bases between. Germline V gene sequence: CDR1 MNHEY, CDR2 SVGAGI. This CDR3 contains 15 residues. CDR3 nucleotides: TGTGCCAGCAGTTATACCGGGATCCCCCTAAGTGAGCAGTTCTTC. Translating it yields CASSYTGIPLSEQFF.

Turning to this clonotype: This is likely a read error, given that the CDR3 carries no conserved phenylalanine or tryptophan at its end. This chain links TRBV20-1 with TRBJ1-5; D possibly corresponds to TRBD1 (5 bases). Germline CDR1 and CDR2: DFQATT and SNEGSKA (reference sequence). This CDR3 is built from 15 residues. The CDR3, as DNA: TGCAGTACTAGAGATCCGGGGCGAGAATATCAGCCCCAGCATTAT. This encodes CSTRDPGREYQPQHY.

There are many counts of this clonotype. The chain carries TRBV10-1 and TRBJ2-7, with D hard to call. V lost 11 bases, J lost 6 bases, and 11 bases lay in between. The CDR3 covers 10 residues. Germline CDR1 WNHNN, CDR2 SYGVQD (reference sequence). The CDR3 here is CAGKPGEQYF. Here the CDR3 DNA reads TGCGCCGGAAAGCCAGGCGAGCAGTACTTC.

Of note for this clonotype: Sequence at one end of the junction differs from germline and may be a read error. This rearrangement joins TRBV5-1 to TRBJ2-1; 7 nucleotides match TRBD2. Germline values: CDR1 SGHRS, CDR2 YFSETQ. The CDR3 is 15 residues long. The CDR3 DNA is TGCGCCAGCAGCTTGCGTCAGCGGGATCCGTTGGAGCTGTTCTTC. Its translation is CASSLRQRDPLELFF.

A note on this clonotype: A much larger clone is a single base away; this may be a read error. The V and J genes are TRBV28 and TRBJ1-5, with D uncertain. Germline lookup yields CDR1 MDHEN and CDR2 SYDVKM. This CDR3 has 13 amino acids. Trimming took 8 bases from V and 7 from J, leaving 15 bases between them. The CDR3 loop is CASSDRACQPQHF. The CDR3 DNA reads TGTGCCAGCTCAGATAGGGCCTGCCAGCCCCAGCATTTT.

The table lists this clonotype with many counts. V and J are TRBV20-1 and TRBJ2-7, with a possible D match to TRBD1 (5 bases). The CDR3 runs 14 residues. The germline V gene encodes CDR1 DFQATT and CDR2 SNEGSKA (reference sequence). V was clipped by 0 bases and J by 2 bases, with 11 bases between them. The CDR3 loop is CSARDQGFTYEQYF. The CDR3 nucleotides read TGCAGTGCTAGAGATCAGGGCTTTACCTACGAGCAGTACTTC.

With regard to this clonotype: At one boundary the junction diverges from the germline segment, which might be a read error. The J gene is TRBJ2-1, the V gene TRBV29-1, with 9 bases lining up with TRBD1. Germline-derived CDR1 and CDR2 are SQVTM and ANQGSEA. CDR3 length: 16 amino acids. As DNA, the CDR3 is TGCAGTGTTGAAGTCCCGGCCGGGACAGGGTTCAATGAGCACTTCTTC. Amino acids: CSVEVPAGTGFNEHFF.

The gene calls are TRBV28 and TRBJ1-1, with a weak D call TRBD1 (6 bases). The CDR3 runs 15 residues. Germline V lookup: CDR1 MDHEN, CDR2 SYDVKM. V lost 6 bases and J 3 bases, leaving 17 bases between the germline ends. CDR3 bases: TGTGCCAGCAGCCGGTTCGGGGGGCGGGACACTGAAGCTTTCTTT. This translates into CASSRFGGRDTEAFF. Full variable domain (missing parts from reference TRBV28 and TRBJ1-1): DVKVTQSSRYLVKRTGEKVFLECVQDMDHENMFWYRQDPGLGLRLIYFSYDVKMKEKGDIPEGYSVSREKKERFSLILESASTNQTSMYLCASSRFGGRDTEAFFGQGTRLTVV.

This clonotype was found once. The chain carries TRBV20-1 and TRBJ2-3, with TRBD2 identical over 11 bases. V shed 5 bases, J shed 4 bases, and the junction held 5 bases outside the gene matches. Germline loops: CDR1 DFQATT, CDR2 SNEGSKA (reference sequence). This CDR3 spans 14 amino acids. The CDR3 coding sequence is TGCAGTGCTTTAGCGGGAGGGCCCCCAGATACGCAGTATTTT. Protein product: CSALAGGPPDTQYF.

A remark on this clonotype: One end of the junction is discordant with germline, which a read error may explain. The chain has TRBV11-1 and TRBJ2-3; 10 bases are a match to TRBD2. Per the germline V gene, CDR1 is SGHAT and CDR2 is FQDESV (reference sequence). The CDR3 is made up of 16 amino acids. DNA for the CDR3: TGTGCCAGCAGCTTAACTAGCGGGGCCAGAACAGATACGCTGTATTTT. Encoded protein: CASSLTSGARTDTLYF.

The V and J genes are TRBV29-1 and TRBJ2-5; the D gene is possibly TRBD2 (5 bases). CDR3 size: 14 residues. The germline V gene encodes CDR1 SQVTM and CDR2 ANQGSEA. V shed 4 bases and J shed 3 bases, with 15 bases lying between them. The chain's CDR3 is CSVAGRLTEETQYF. DNA for the CDR3: TGCAGCGTTGCCGGCAGACTAACAGAAGAGACCCAGTACTTC. Full variable domain (rest looked up from reference TRBV29-1 and TRBJ2-5): SAVISQKPSRDICQRGTSLTIQCQVDSQVTMMFWYRQQPGQSLTLIATANQGSEATYESGFVIDKFPISRPNLTFSTLTVSNMSPEDSSIYLCSVAGRLTEETQYFGPGTRLLVL.

This clonotype rates as medium-sized. CDR3 bases: TGTGCCAGCAGCTTAGATACTAGCGGGAGGGGGGATGAGCAGTTCTTC. Translated, it gives CASSLDTSGRGDEQFF. V is TRBV11-3 and J is TRBJ2-1, with 13 bases matching TRBD2. The CDR3 has 16 residues. V lost 0 bases and J lost 8; bases outside the gene matches: 4. CDR1 is SGHNT and CDR2 is YENEEA in the germline V gene.

Note on this clonotype: At one end, the junction sequence differs from germline, possibly due to a read error. V is TRBV5-4 and J is TRBJ1-1, with D perhaps matching TRBD1 (5 bases). Looked up from germline, CDR1 is SGHNT and CDR2 is YYREEE (reference sequence). CDR3 size: 15 residues. The CDR3 protein is CTSSLQGYMNTETFF. The CDR3 nucleotides read TGTACCAGCAGCTTGCAGGGATACATGAACACTGAAACTTTCTTT.

V usage is TRBV6-5 and J usage is TRBJ2-5, with 8 positions matching TRBD1. CDR1 is MNHEY and CDR2 is SVGAGI in the germline V gene. The V and J ends lost 9 bases and 11 bases, in that order; junction bases with no gene match: 8. The CDR3 runs 11 residues. DNA of the CDR3: TGTGCCAGTAGTACCCGGGACAGGCAGTACTTC. This codes for CASSTRDRQYF.

The chain recombines TRBV6-1 with TRBJ1-2; TRBD1 is a possible D gene (6 bases). Germline loops: CDR1 MNHNS, CDR2 SASEGT. This CDR3 is built from 15 residues. V was clipped by 5 bases and J by 5 bases, with 18 bases between them. CDR3 loop: CASSLVAEGVYGYTF. In DNA, the CDR3 is TGTGCCAGCAGTCTCGTAGCAGAGGGGGTTTATGGCTACACCTTC.

This clonotype was detected only once. This chain uses TRBV11-1 with TRBJ2-2; D is perhaps TRBD1 or TRBD2 (7 bases each). The ends were cut back, 10 bases at V and 7 bases at J, with 19 bases in the middle. Germline V gives CDR1 SGHAT, CDR2 FQDESV (reference sequence). CDR3 length: 14 residues. The CDR3 sequence is CANRRQGGVGELFF. CDR3 nucleotide sequence: TGTGCCAACCGACGACAGGGAGGGGTCGGGGAGCTGTTTTTT.

In the case of this clonotype: A read error may be the cause here, since a much bigger clone is one base away. The chain recombines TRBV5-3 with TRBJ1-5; no clear D. TRBV5-3 is marked as an open reading frame, function uncertain. CDR3 length equals 17 residues. V lost 2 bases and J 2 bases, leaving 17 bases between the germline ends. The CDR3 sequence is CARSFPDQAHRNQPQHF. The CDR3 coding sequence is TGTGCCAGAAGCTTCCCCGATCAGGCACACCGCAATCAGCCCCAGCATTTT.

Notes on this clonotype: At one boundary the junction diverges from the germline segment, which might be a read error. The chain combines TRBV29-1 with TRBJ2-3; the D gene could be TRBD1 or TRBD2 (5 bases each). Per the germline V gene, CDR1 is SQVTM and CDR2 is ANQGSEA. The CDR3 has 13 residues. The CDR3 loop reads CRVDSGSTDTQYF. The DNA of the CDR3 is TGCAGAGTTGACAGCGGATCCACAGATACGCAGTATTTT.